A single sample gave rise to the 29 T cell receptor beta chains below, sequenced in a study of response to subunit inactivated influenza vaccine. TCRdb re-called the RT-PCR reads through MiXCR, storing one row per CDR3 protein. Here the sample spans hundreds of thousands of distinct CDR3 sequences, roughly 10% being singletons. Source: PBMCs from blood, taken on the day of vaccination. These receptors came from a man aged 50 or older who received an inactivated influenza vaccine.

CDR3 in DNA: TGTGCCAGCAGTTACCCACGGGCAGGAGAGACCCAGTACTTC. Its protein product is CASSYPRAGETQYF. This chain joins TRBV6-5 and TRBJ2-5; D remains unclear. V was pared by 2 bases and J by 4 bases, with 11 bases between. The CDR3 is made up of 14 amino acids. CDR1 is MNHEY and CDR2 is SVGAGI in the germline V gene.

The V gene is TRBV7-8, the J gene TRBJ2-5; D tentatively fits TRBD1 or TRBD2 (5 bases each). The germline V and J ends were trimmed by 7 bases and 5 bases, with 14 bases remaining between them. The germline V gene has CDR1 SGHVS and CDR2 FQNEAQ. The CDR3 totals 13 residues. CDR3 loop: CASTPGTRETQYF. In DNA, the CDR3 is TGTGCCAGCACCCCTGGGACCCGGGAGACCCAGTACTTC.

The V and J genes are TRBV11-2 and TRBJ2-5; 13 positions match TRBD2. The germline CDR1 and CDR2 sequences are SGHAT and FQNNGV. CDR3 size: 14 residues. V lost 10 bases, J lost 3 bases, and 5 bases stayed unmatched. The CDR3 region is CATVGLAGEETQYF. CDR3 DNA: TGTGCCACCGTCGGACTAGCGGGAGAAGAGACCCAGTACTTC.

The CDR3 DNA is TGTGCCAGCAGCCGGATGGAATTGCGTGGCTACACCTTC. Its protein is CASSRMELRGYTF. The genes are TRBV14 and TRBJ1-2; no firm D call. V was trimmed by 4 bases and J by 7 bases, leaving 13 bases between them. This CDR3 has 13 residues. Germline-derived CDR1 and CDR2 are SGHDN and FVKESK.

This clonotype has more than one count but fewer than ten. The genes are TRBV20-1 and TRBJ2-7, with 9 bases fitting TRBD1. The V gene's germline CDR1 is DFQATT and CDR2 SNEGSKA (reference sequence). V was clipped by 4 bases and J by 2 bases; unmatched bases: 6. The CDR3 runs 14 residues. Here the CDR3 reads CSATRTGAPYEQYF. The CDR3 coding sequence is TGCAGTGCTACCCGGACAGGGGCCCCCTACGAGCAGTACTTC.

This chain connects TRBV28 to TRBJ2-6; D is unclear. The germline V gene has CDR1 MDHEN and CDR2 SYDVKM. The CDR3 extends over 14 amino acids. The V end was cut by 3 bases, the J end by 4 bases, with 7 bases between. The CDR3 spells CASSFHPGANVLTF. Written as DNA, the CDR3 is TGTGCCAGCAGTTTCCATCCCGGGGCCAACGTCCTGACTTTC.

The chain is built from TRBV6-2 or TRBV6-3 and TRBJ2-2, with D hard to call. With 3 bases removed from V and 4 bases from J, the gap between germline ends came to 18 bases. The CDR3 runs 17 residues. Germline V gene lookup returns CDR1 MNHEY and CDR2 SVGEGT. As DNA, the CDR3 is TGTGCCAGCAGTTATATAAGGATCGGAATCTTCACCGGGGAGCTGTTTTTT. Amino acids: CASSYIRIGIFTGELFF.

The table lists this clonotype with many counts. This chain links TRBV29-1 with TRBJ2-3, with 9 nucleotides matching TRBD2. This CDR3 contains 14 residues. V shed 3 bases, J shed 5 bases, and the junction held 6 bases outside the gene matches. CDR1 SQVTM and CDR2 ANQGSEA come from the germline V gene. The CDR3 region is CSVEGGRALDTQYF. The CDR3 DNA reads as TGCAGCGTTGAGGGCGGGAGGGCCTTAGATACGCAGTATTTT.

This clonotype was seen at least ten times. This chain connects TRBV4-1 to TRBJ1-5, with unresolved D. The CDR3 sequence is 15 residues long. Germline V gene sequence: CDR1 MGHRA, CDR2 YSYEKL. Trimming left V 0 bases short and J 3 bases short, with 9 bases between. The CDR3 sequence is CASSQETGINQPQHF. The CDR3 DNA reads TGCGCCAGCAGCCAAGAAACGGGGATCAATCAGCCCCAGCATTTT.

The chain joins TRBV12-3 or TRBV12-4 to TRBJ1-5, with no clear D. The V and J ends lost 7 bases and 6 bases respectively, with 16 bases between them. This CDR3 contains 14 residues. This CDR3 reads CASILRGHGQPQHF. DNA of the CDR3: TGTGCCAGCATCTTGAGAGGGCATGGTCAGCCCCAGCATTTT.

In its sample, this clonotype was seen a few times. The V and J genes are TRBV12-3 or TRBV12-4 and TRBJ2-3; D may be TRBD1 or TRBD2 (5 bases each). Trimming pared 8 bases from V and 2 bases from J, leaving 20 bases between. The CDR3 contains 16 residues. The CDR3 region is CASSVLLGAHTDTQYF. The CDR3 nucleotides read TGTGCCAGCTCAGTTTTACTCGGGGCCCACACAGATACGCAGTATTTT.

V is TRBV10-3 and J is TRBJ2-2; no reliable D call. Germline CDR1 ENHRY, CDR2 SYGVKD. This CDR3 has 11 amino acids. The germline V and J ends were trimmed by 5 bases and 6 bases, with 4 bases remaining between them. The CDR3 coding sequence is TGTGCCATCAGTCGGTCCGGGGAGCTGTTTTTT. Encoded protein: CAISRSGELFF.

The CDR3 DNA reads as TGTGCCAGCAGTGACCCTGCGGGAGGGCAACATGAGCAGTTCTTC. Its protein product is CASSDPAGGQHEQFF. The chain carries TRBV6-4 and TRBJ2-1, with 9 nucleotides matching TRBD2. CDR3 length: 15 residues. V trimming: 2 bases; J trimming: 8 bases; junction bases outside the gene matches: 7. Looked up from germline, CDR1 is MRHNA and CDR2 is SNTAGT.

This clonotype was recorded many times. V is TRBV29-1 and J is TRBJ2-1, with 11 bases lining up with TRBD2. Germline CDR1 reads SQVTM; CDR2 reads ANQGSEA. V shed 7 bases and J 2 bases; nucleotides not matched to a gene: 7. The CDR3 loop spans 15 amino acids. CDR3 nucleotides: TGCAGCGCAGGGATAGCGGGAGGGCCCTACAATGAGCAGTTCTTC. Translating it yields CSAGIAGGPYNEQFF.

Only a few counts were recorded for this clonotype. CDR3 nucleotides: TGCGCCAGCAGCTTGGATTCGGGTCCCCAAGAGACCCAGTACTTC. This encodes CASSLDSGPQETQYF. The chain uses TRBV5-1 and TRBJ2-5, with D uncertain. The CDR3 is 15 residues long. Germline V gene sequence: CDR1 SGHRS, CDR2 YFSETQ. V lost 0 bases and J lost 1, with 10 bases in between.

J is TRBJ1-1 and V is TRBV10-3; D remains unclear. Trimming took 2 bases from V and 1 from J, leaving 14 bases between them. Germline CDR1 and CDR2: ENHRY and SYGVKD. The CDR3 extends over 16 amino acids. CDR3 in DNA: TGTGCCATCAGTGAGCCGGGGATAAGATGGAACACTGAAGCTTTCTTT. Translating it yields CAISEPGIRWNTEAFF.

The chain employs TRBV12-3 or TRBV12-4 and TRBJ2-2; D might be TRBD2 (6 bases). The CDR3 is 16 residues long. V shed 2 bases and J shed 3 bases, with 13 bases lying between them. The CDR3 nucleotides read TGTGCCAGCAGTTTATTCGGGCGGGGACACACCGGGGAGCTGTTTTTT. Amino acid sequence: CASSLFGRGHTGELFF.

This clonotype was observed at least ten times. The chain employs TRBV29-1 and TRBJ2-5; D is unresolved. Trimming removed 6 bases from V and 5 bases from J, with 1 base in between. Germline CDR1 and CDR2: SQVTM and ANQGSEA. This CDR3 contains 8 residues. The CDR3 protein is CSVETQYF. The CDR3 DNA sequence: TGCAGCGTCGAGACCCAGTACTTC.

The chain uses TRBV5-1 and TRBJ2-2; 8 bases are a match to TRBD1. The CDR3 contains 16 residues. V shed 3 bases and J 1 base; nucleotides not matched to a gene: 5. Germline assignment: CDR1 SGHRS and CDR2 YFSETQ. CDR3 nucleotides: TGCGCCAGCAGCTATACCGGGACAGGGAACACCGGGGAGCTGTTTTTT. Its translation is CASSYTGTGNTGELFF.

This clonotype has a handful of counts. The CDR3 nucleotides are TGTGCCAGCAGCTTATCGACTAGCCCGTACCAAGAGACCCAGTACTTC. It is translated as CASSLSTSPYQETQYF. The rearrangement links TRBV7-2 to TRBJ2-5, with 7 positions matching TRBD2. The ends lost 2 bases at V and 0 bases at J; junction bases unmatched: 6. Germline V gene lookup returns CDR1 SGHTA and CDR2 FQGNSA. The CDR3 has 16 residues.

The chain joins TRBV4-2 to TRBJ1-4; D is unclear. This CDR3 has 11 residues. V was trimmed by 0 bases and J by 10 bases, leaving 3 bases between them. CDR1 LGHNA and CDR2 YNFKEQ come from the germline V gene. The chain's CDR3 is CASSQDLKLFF. In DNA, the CDR3 is TGTGCCAGCAGCCAAGATCTAAAACTGTTTTTT.

V is TRBV4-2 and J is TRBJ2-1; D gene unclear. Germline values: CDR1 LGHNA, CDR2 YNFKEQ. Trimming removed 5 bases at V and 4 bases at J, with 12 bases between. CDR3 length: 14 residues. CDR3 in amino acids: CASSLQTAYNEQFF. As DNA, the CDR3 is TGTGCCAGCAGCTTACAAACAGCGTACAATGAGCAGTTCTTC.

This clonotype has a handful of counts. The chain carries TRBV11-2 and TRBJ1-5, with D possibly TRBD1 on 5 matching bases. The CDR3 spans 15 residues. The V and J ends lost 2 bases and 7 bases respectively, with 15 bases between them. The germline V gene encodes CDR1 SGHAT and CDR2 FQNNGV. CDR3 region: CASSLRQGDGQPQHF. The CDR3 nucleotides are TGTGCCAGCAGCTTAAGGCAGGGAGACGGCCAGCCCCAGCATTTT.

The chain carries TRBV28 and TRBJ1-1; the match to TRBD1 covers 9 bases. The CDR3 contains 15 residues. The junction had 5 bases not matched to a gene; V was cut back by 4 bases and J by 2 bases. Germline V gene lookup returns CDR1 MDHEN and CDR2 SYDVKM. The CDR3 protein is CASSWDRAGNTEAFF. The CDR3 DNA is TGTGCCAGCAGTTGGGACAGGGCGGGCAACACTGAAGCTTTCTTT. Supplemented by reference TRBV28 and TRBJ1-1, the full variable domain reads DVKVTQSSRYLVKRTGEKVFLECVQDMDHENMFWYRQDPGLGLRLIYFSYDVKMKEKGDIPEGYSVSREKKERFSLILESASTNQTSMYLCASSWDRAGNTEAFFGQGTRLTVV.

This clonotype was seen only a few times. The chain carries TRBV5-1 and TRBJ2-7; no definite D call. This CDR3 spans 15 amino acids. The germline V gene encodes CDR1 SGHRS and CDR2 YFSETQ. Deletions cut 3 bases from V and 4 bases from J, with 17 bases between. The DNA for the CDR3 is TGCGCCAGCAGCTCCCCCATGGCAGGAAGATACGAGCAGTACTTC. Translated, it gives CASSSPMAGRYEQYF.

This clonotype was detected a few times. The rearrangement uses TRBV28 and TRBJ1-6; D is ambiguous. V dropped 8 bases and J dropped 5 bases, with 16 bases sitting between them. This CDR3 is built from 15 residues. Germline V gene data show CDR1 as MDHEN and CDR2 as SYDVKM. CDR3 nucleotide sequence: TGTGCCAGCCTCCGGGCGGGCCCAAATAATTCACCCCTCCACTTT. Protein product: CASLRAGPNNSPLHF. Supplemented by reference TRBV28 and TRBJ1-6, the full variable domain reads DVKVTQSSRYLVKRTGEKVFLECVQDMDHENMFWYRQDPGLGLRLIYFSYDVKMKEKGDIPEGYSVSREKKERFSLILESASTNQTSMYLCASLRAGPNNSPLHFGNGTRLTVT.

This chain connects TRBV5-1 to TRBJ2-7; 9 positions agree with TRBD1. Germline lookup yields CDR1 SGHRS and CDR2 YFSETQ. This CDR3 is 15 amino acids long. V shed 1 base and J 4 bases; nucleotides not matched to a gene: 6. CDR3 bases: TGCGCCAGCAGCTTGACAGGGGGCGAAGTATACGAGCAGTACTTC. Residues: CASSLTGGEVYEQYF.

This sequence joins TRBV7-9 and TRBJ2-7, with D possibly TRBD1 on 6 matching bases. Germline V CDR1 and CDR2: SEHNR, FQNEAQ (reference sequence). This CDR3 is built from 12 residues. The V and J ends lost 10 bases and 2 bases respectively, with 12 bases between them. The CDR3, as DNA: TGTGCCACTCGGGACAAAACCTACGAGCAGTACTTC. The encoded protein is CATRDKTYEQYF. The whole variable domain, remainder taken from reference TRBV7-9 and TRBJ2-7, is DTGVSQNPRHKITKRGQNVTFRCDPISEHNRLYWYRQTLGQGPEFLTYFQNEAQLEKSRLLSDRFSAERPKGSFSTLEIQRTEQGDSAMYLCATRDKTYEQYFGPGTRLTVT.

This clonotype was found a few times. The J gene is TRBJ2-5, the V gene TRBV7-2, with 10 bases identical to TRBD2. Germline values: CDR1 SGHTA, CDR2 FQGNSA. Unmatched junction bases numbered 7, after V lost 5 bases and J lost 1 base. This CDR3 spans 16 amino acids. CDR3 sequence (DNA): TGTGCCAGCAGCCCAACTAGCGGGACTACCCAAGAGACCCAGTACTTC. Protein product: CASSPTSGTTQETQYF.